Each of the 20 T cell receptor beta chains below was sequenced from the same sample in a study of OX40 agonist ivuxolimab in advanced cancers. TCRdb's copy holds only in-frame clones and misses some; the assay was immunoSEQ multiplex PCR. The sample yields tens of thousands of clones, roughly 91% seen once. The specimen was CD4+ or CD8+ T cells sorted from blood, collected in a trial of the OX40 agonist ivuxolimab. The receptors derive from an adult with an advanced solid tumor such as melanoma, head and neck, liver or kidney cancer.

V is TRBV2 and J is TRBJ1-1, with 11 bases lining up with TRBD1. The CDR3 consists of 16 residues. Germline V gene lookup returns CDR1 SNHLY and CDR2 FYNNEI. V shed 2 bases, J shed 10 bases, and the junction held 12 bases outside the gene matches. CDR3 bases: TGTGCCAGCAGTGAAAGAGGACAGGGGGCCAGGTGGGGAGCTTTCTTT. Protein product: CASSERGQGARWGAFF.

CDR3 in DNA: TGTGCCATCAAGGAGGGACAGGGCCCTTCCTACGAGCAGTACTTC. This encodes CAIKEGQGPSYEQYF. V gene TRBV10-3 combines with J gene TRBJ2-7; 9 bases are shared with TRBD1. Germline V gene data show CDR1 as ENHRY and CDR2 as SYGVKD. V lost 7 bases and J lost 1; bases outside the gene matches: 8. This CDR3 spans 15 amino acids.

The genes are TRBV4-3 and TRBJ1-4; D might be TRBD1 (5 bases). The CDR3 is 16 amino acids. CDR1 is LGHNA, CDR2 YSLEER, per germline. The V end was cut by 1 base, the J end by 0 bases, with 9 bases between. The CDR3 loop is CASSQAGSATNEKLFF. For the CDR3, the DNA is TGCGCCAGCAGCCAAGCAGGGAGCGCAACTAATGAAAAACTGTTTTTT.

The chain is built from TRBV5-8 and TRBJ1-3, with no clear D. The CDR3 contains 14 residues. Germline V gene lookup returns CDR1 SGHTS and CDR2 YDEGEE. Trimming took off 3 bases at V and 0 bases at J, with 7 bases between the two ends. This CDR3 reads CASSSHNSGNTIYF. DNA for the CDR3: TGTGCCAGCAGCTCACATAACTCTGGAAACACCATATATTTT.

This rearrangement joins TRBV2 to TRBJ2-2, with D hard to call. Germline V gives CDR1 SNHLY, CDR2 FYNNEI. This CDR3 region has 14 residues. Trimming pared 6 bases from V and 1 base from J, leaving 9 bases between. In DNA, the CDR3 is TGTGCCAGCAGGAAAAGGATGAACACCGGGGAGCTGTTTTTT. Translated: CASRKRMNTGELFF.

The V call is TRBV9, the J call TRBJ1-1; maybe TRBD1 (5 bases). This CDR3 contains 13 residues. In germline, CDR1 is SGDLS, CDR2 YYNGEE. V was clipped by 3 bases and J by 7 bases, with 13 bases between them. The CDR3 coding sequence is TGTGCCAGCAGCGGGAGACTCGGGGGTGAAGCTTTCTTT. This encodes CASSGRLGGEAFF.

The rearrangement uses TRBV5-5 and TRBJ2-7, with a possible D match to TRBD1 (5 bases). CDR3 length equals 15 residues. V was clipped by 0 bases and J by 3 bases, with 13 bases between them. CDR1 and CDR2 from the germline V gene are SGHKS and YYEKEE (reference sequence). The CDR3 region is CASSLDQGFGYEQYF. For the CDR3, the DNA is TGTGCCAGCAGCTTGGATCAGGGATTCGGCTACGAGCAGTACTTC.

The CDR3, as DNA: TGTGCCAGCAGTTTAAAGAGAACCTACGAGCAGTACTTC. This codes for CASSLKRTYEQYF. This sequence joins TRBV27 and TRBJ2-7; D call uncertain. V dropped 2 bases and J dropped 2 bases, with 7 bases sitting between them. Per the germline V gene, CDR1 is MNHEY and CDR2 is SMNVEV (reference sequence). This CDR3 is built from 13 residues.

This chain connects TRBV10-3 to TRBJ1-6, with D maybe TRBD1 (6 bases). Trimming pared 0 bases from V and 6 bases from J, leaving 12 bases between. This CDR3 has 16 residues. Germline V gene data show CDR1 as ENHRY and CDR2 as SYGVKD. This CDR3 reads CAISESNGQLNSPLHF. DNA for the CDR3: TGTGCCATCAGTGAGTCGAACGGACAGCTTAATTCACCCCTCCACTTT.

This sequence joins TRBV5-1 and TRBJ1-1; no clear D. Germline V gene data show CDR1 as SGHRS and CDR2 as YFSETQ. The ends were cut back, 4 bases at V and 4 bases at J, with 20 bases in the middle. This CDR3 has 16 amino acids. The CDR3 loop reads CASSPQGFRGLTEAFF. In DNA form, the CDR3 reads TGCGCCAGCAGCCCACAAGGATTTCGGGGTCTCACTGAAGCTTTCTTT.

J is TRBJ2-3 and V is TRBV18, with D unclear. V was shortened by 4 bases and J by 2 bases, with 10 bases between the two germline ends. The CDR3 contains 14 residues. Germline CDR1 KGHSH, CDR2 LQKENI. This CDR3 is CASSQDLSTDTQYF. CDR3 in DNA: TGTGCCAGCTCACAGGACCTCTCCACAGATACGCAGTATTTT.

The CDR3 coding sequence is TGCGCCAGCAGTAAACGCAAGGGGATCCTCGCCTCTGGGGCCAACGTCCTGACTTTC. Translating it yields CASSKRKGILASGANVLTF. The chain recombines TRBV5-1 with TRBJ2-6; tentatively, D is TRBD1 (5 bases). Per the germline V gene, CDR1 is SGHRS and CDR2 is YFSETQ. Trimming removed 5 bases at V and 0 bases at J, with 21 bases between. The length of the CDR3 is 19 residues.

V gene TRBV4-3 combines with J gene TRBJ1-3; D is possibly TRBD1 (5 bases). Germline lookup yields CDR1 LGHNA and CDR2 YSLEER. CDR3 size: 17 residues. V lost 2 bases, J lost 0 bases, and 14 bases lay in between. The CDR3 DNA sequence: TGCGCCAGCAGCCAATGGACCGGGACTAACTCTGGAAACACCATATATTTT. Translating gives CASSQWTGTNSGNTIYF.

This chain uses TRBV10-3 with TRBJ1-1; 10 nucleotides align to TRBD1. The CDR3 is 14 amino acids. J lost 1 base, V lost 6 bases, and 2 bases had no gene match. Germline CDR1 is ENHRY and CDR2 is SYGVKD. The CDR3 loop is CAIRGDRGNTEAFF. CDR3 sequence (DNA): TGTGCCATCAGGGGGGACAGGGGGAACACTGAAGCTTTCTTT.

This chain joins TRBV5-5 and TRBJ2-2, with D unresolved. Per germline, CDR1 SGHKS and CDR2 YYEKEE (reference sequence). The CDR3 extends over 15 amino acids. V lost 6 bases and J 0 bases, leaving 12 bases between the germline ends. The CDR3 DNA reads TGTGCCAGCACCTTATTCACAGCGAACACCGGGGAGCTGTTTTTT. Translating gives CASTLFTANTGELFF.

The table lists this clone with a count of one. The V gene is TRBV5-5, the J gene TRBJ2-5; D might be TRBD1 or TRBD2, each matching 6 bases. CDR1 SGHKS and CDR2 YYEKEE come from the germline V gene (reference sequence). Trimming shortened V by 1 base and J by 1 base, and 20 bases separated the two germline ends. This CDR3 has 18 amino acids. CDR3 bases: TGTGCCAGCAGCTTGACACTTCAGTGGGGGGCCGGCCAAGAGACCCAGTACTTC. This gives the protein CASSLTLQWGAGQETQYF.

Comment on this clone: This is likely a read error, given that the CDR3 carries no conserved phenylalanine or tryptophan at its end. This chain uses TRBV25-1 with TRBJ1-6; possible D gene TRBD1, 6 bases. CDR3 size: 12 residues. V was cut by 3 bases and J by 15 bases, with 12 bases left in between. The germline V gene encodes CDR1 MGHDK and CDR2 SYGVNS. CDR3 DNA sequence: TGTGCCAGCAGTGATTACACAGGGTGCCTCCACCTT. As protein: CASSDYTGCLHL.

The CDR3: CASSYSPGGGYTF. CDR3 nucleotides: TGTGCCAGCAGTTACTCGCCAGGGGGTGGCTACACCTTC. J is TRBJ1-2 and V is TRBV6-5, with 7 bases fitting TRBD1. J gave up 7 bases and V 0 bases, and 2 bases lay outside the gene matches. Germline CDR1 and CDR2: MNHEY and SVGAGI. The CDR3 has 13 residues.

The gene calls are TRBV5-1 and TRBJ2-7; 10 bases fit TRBD1. V lost 0 bases, J lost 7 bases, and 1 base stayed unmatched. The CDR3 runs 13 residues. Germline lookup yields CDR1 SGHRS and CDR2 YFSETQ. CDR3 loop: CASSLGQGAEQYF. The DNA for the CDR3 is TGCGCCAGCAGCTTGGGACAGGGGGCTGAGCAGTACTTC. The full variable domain, rest sourced from reference TRBV5-1 and TRBJ2-7, is KAGVTQTPRYLIKTRGQQVTLSCSPISGHRSVSWYQQTPGQGLQFLFEYFSETQRNKGNFPGRFSGRQFSNSRSEMNVSTLELGDSALYLCASSLGQGAEQYFGPGTRLTVT.

This clone was seen more than once but under ten times. The chain recombines TRBV4-1 with TRBJ1-2; TRBD1 might be the D (5 bases). Germline V gene lookup returns CDR1 MGHRA and CDR2 YSYEKL. Trimming cost V 8 bases and J 3 bases, with 13 bases left between them. This CDR3 comprises 13 residues. DNA of the CDR3: TGCGCCAGCGCGGCCGGGGGTGACTATGGCTACACCTTC. Translation: CASAAGGDYGYTF.